A selection of T cell receptor beta chains follows, all from one sample in a study of blood T cell repertoires in COVID-19. TCRdb's table, derived via immunoSEQ multiplex PCR, lists solely in-frame clones and lacks some. The sample lists 95,000 to 110,000 clones; about four fifths were seen once. Sample: peripheral blood. The source is a man in his sixties with acute or convalescent COVID-19. The CDR3 runs from the conserved cysteine through the conserved F or W. A D gene is named only where the DNA matches it firmly. Clone size is stated in some rows and not others, as once, few, many or a class when expanded.

10,-,TRBV20-1,-,TRBJ2-7,TGCAGTGCTAACGGTCACGAGCAGTACTTC,CSANGHEQYF
16,-,TRBV6-5,-,TRBJ1-3,TGTGCCAGCAGTTACTCGAGGGCGAGCTCTGGAAACACCATATATTTT,CASSYSRASSGNTIYF
16,-,TRBV5-1,-,TRBJ1-1,TGCGCCAGCAGCCCGAGCCCCCAGGGTGTCGGCACTGAAGCTTTCTTT,CASSPSPQGVGTEAFF
16,-,TRBV4-2,-,TRBJ2-7,TGTGCCAGCAGCCTCCAGGGGCAGTCCGGGTACTACGAGCAGTACTTC,CASSLQGQSGYYEQYF
15,-,TRBV7-9,TRBD1,TRBJ1-4,TGTGCCAGCAGCCCTAAAGGAGACAGGGCCGAAAAACTGTTTTTT,CASSPKGDRAEKLFF
16,-,TRBV21-1,-,TRBJ1-1,TGTGCCAGCAGCACGTGGACAGGGGACATGAACACTGAAGCTTTCTTT,CASSTWTGDMNTEAFF
15,-,TRBV7-6,-,TRBJ1-2,TGTGCCAGCAGCTTAGATACGACAGCACCCTATGGCTACACCTTC,CASSLDTTAPYGYTF
14,-,TRBV5-8,TRBD2,TRBJ2-5,TGTGCCAGCAGCTTTTATGGGGGGGAAGAGACCCAGTACTTC,CASSFYGGEETQYF
14,-,TRBV28,-,TRBJ1-5,TGTGCCAGCAGTTTCTGGACAGATAATCAGCCCCAGCATTTT,CASSFWTDNQPQHF
17,-,TRBV7-6,TRBD2,TRBJ2-1,TGTGCCAGCAGCTTAGGCCCACTAGCGGGAGGGCAGAATGAGCAGTTCTTC,CASSLGPLAGGQNEQFF
20,few,TRBV4-2,TRBD1,TRBJ2-6,TGTGCCAGCAGCCAAGCCTTGCGGGGACAGGGGCACTCTGGGGCCAACGTCCTGACTTTC,CASSQALRGQGHSGANVLTF
18,-,TRBV27,TRBD1,TRBJ1-5,TGTGCCAGCAGTTTATATGGGTTCGTGGGACAGGGGGATCAGCCCCAGCATTTT,CASSLYGFVGQGDQPQHF
15,-,TRBV7-9,TRBD1,TRBJ2-1,TGTGCCAGCAGCTTAGCGGGACAGGGGAACAATGAGCAGTTCTTC,CASSLAGQGNNEQFF
15,-,TRBV3-1/TRBV3-2,-,TRBJ1-1,TGTGCCAGCAGCCAAGATCCAGGGAAGGACACTGAAGCTTTCTTT,CASSQDPGKDTEAFF
15,-,TRBV9,-,TRBJ2-3,TGTGCCAGCAGCGTAGAGGGCGGGGTGGGTGATACGCAGTATTTT,CASSVEGGVGDTQYF
14,-,TRBV19,-,TRBJ2-1,TGTGCCAGTAGTGTCGCGGGATACTACAATGAGCAGTTCTTC,CASSVAGYYNEQFF
12,few,TRBV30,TRBD1,TRBJ1-2,TGTGCCTGGAGTGTACAGGGGGTCGGCTACACCTTC,CAWSVQGVGYTF
14,-,TRBV2,-,TRBJ1-1,TGTGCCAGCAGTGCAGAGCAGGGGAACACTGAAGCTTTCTTT,CASSAEQGNTEAFF